This T cell receptor (beta chain) comes out of a study of blood T cell repertoires in COVID-19. Across the whole study: COVID-19 samples, acute and convalescent, were from the United States, Italy and Spain. Sources were T cells, B-cell-depleted T cells, or PBMCs; the material itself was cDNA or gDNA.

Original data processing: Counts of nucleated cells, estimated from reference gene primer amplification, were obtained. TCRdb keeps only in-frame clones here, not all; method: immunoSEQ multiplex PCR. V and J calls and clone size are copied from that table; D and trimming were computed from the DNA. This sample yields fewer than 200,000 clones, of which roughly 84% are seen a single time; more than 8% belongs to the top ten. J gave up 5 bases and V 5 bases, and 8 bases lay outside the gene matches. Looked up from germline, CDR1 is SGHTA and CDR2 is FQGNSA. The CDR3 has 14 residues. The sequencing input was peripheral blood. The genes are TRBV7-2 and TRBJ1-2, with 7 bases that match TRBD1. The TCR sequence derives from a woman older than 75 with acute or convalescent COVID-19. The CDR3 nucleotides are TGTGCCAGCAGCACCCGGGGACAGCTTTATGGCTACACCTTC. Amino acids: CASSTRGQLYGYTF.